This T cell receptor (beta chain) was profiled in a study of identical twins. Study-wide points: Clonotypes of the beta chain that were abundant in cord blood carried fewer insertions (memory repertoires showed none).

Germline V gene lookup returns CDR1 MDHEN and CDR2 SYDVKM. CDR3 size: 14 residues. In regard to this clonotype: Its antigen is not identified.

Using its own MiXCR run on the 5' RACE reads, TCRdb lists one record per CDR3 protein. The sample lists about 1.7 million distinct CDR3 sequences, less than 40% seen once, with roughly 0.3% in the top ten. The material sequenced was cord blood. V and J are TRBV28 and TRBJ2-1, with a possible D match to TRBD2 (6 bases). The DNA end is a closer match to TRBJ2-7, so the J assignment may be wrong. This TCR derives from a newborn girl in good health. CDR3 in DNA: TGTGCCAGCAGTTCGGGACTTTTCTACAATGAGCAGTACTTC. Protein product: CASSSGLFYNEQYF.